This entry lists 19 T cell receptor beta chains sequenced from one sample in a study of blood T cell repertoires in COVID-19 (dated by TCRdb to 2019 to 2021). Receptor amplification or capture employed the immunoSEQ multiplex PCR assay. TCRdb's version of the immuneACCESS table is confined to in-frame rearrangements and falls short of the full clone set. An unresolved V gene accounts for under half of the shortfall where checked; the remainder is of unknown origin. The sample table holds 150,000 or so clones, of which about 87% were seen once. The ten top clones hold around 6.5% of the sample. Sequencing input: peripheral blood. The receptors here all came from an elderly man with acute or convalescent COVID-19.

The rearrangement joins TRBV6-5 to TRBJ1-1; 8 positions agree with TRBD1. J lost 4 bases, V lost 0 bases, and 4 bases had no gene match. This CDR3 region has 15 residues. Germline CDR1 is MNHEY and CDR2 is SVGAGI. The CDR3 loop is CASSYSPTGGTEAFF. The DNA for the CDR3 is TGTGCCAGCAGTTACTCACCCACAGGGGGCACTGAAGCTTTCTTT.

The gene calls are TRBV27 and TRBJ1-2; 9 positions agree with TRBD1. The V and J ends lost 4 bases and 8 bases, in that order; junction bases with no gene match: 2. Germline CDR1 reads MNHEY; CDR2 reads SMNVEV (reference sequence). The CDR3 spans 12 residues. The CDR3 here is CASSYRGLGYTF. CDR3 DNA: TGTGCCAGCAGTTACAGGGGGCTCGGCTACACCTTC.

A remark on this clone: The junction departs from the called germline gene at one end, perhaps through a read error. The sample has other DNA sequences that encode this CDR3 too. V and J are TRBV2 and TRBJ2-7, with TRBD1 as a possible D gene (6 bases). This CDR3 region has 13 residues. CDR1 and CDR2 (germline): SNHLY, FYNNEI. The CDR3 is CASKRDIEGEQYF. CDR3 nucleotide sequence: TGTGCTAGCAAACGGGACATAGAAGGGGAGCAGTACTTC.

J is TRBJ2-2 and V is TRBV5-1; 8 bases line up with TRBD1. Germline values: CDR1 SGHRS, CDR2 YFSETQ. J lost 5 bases, V lost 4 bases, and 7 bases had no gene match. The CDR3 loop spans 15 amino acids. CDR3 protein: CASSQGQGGTGELFF. CDR3 bases: TGCGCCAGCAGCCAAGGACAGGGTGGGACCGGGGAGCTGTTTTTT.

CDR3 DNA sequence: TGTGCCACCAGTGCCCATCCGGGACAGGGGGCAAATGAGCAGTTCTTC. Translated: CATSAHPGQGANEQFF. This chain connects TRBV24-1 to TRBJ2-1; 12 positions agree with TRBD1. This CDR3 is built from 16 residues. With 5 bases clipped from V and 7 bases from J, the junction kept 8 bases outside the gene matches. The germline V gene encodes CDR1 KGHDR and CDR2 SFDVKD.

The chain links TRBV19 to TRBJ2-3; TRBD1 agrees at 8 bases. CDR1 is LNHDA, CDR2 SQIVND, per germline (reference sequence). V lost 5 bases, J lost 1 base, and 2 bases stayed unmatched. The CDR3 is 14 residues long. In nucleotides, the CDR3 is TGTGCCAGTAGTGGGGGACAGGGCACAGATACGCAGTATTTT. Translation: CASSGGQGTDTQYF.

The chain couples TRBV5-1 to TRBJ1-6; possible D gene TRBD1, 6 bases. In germline, CDR1 is SGHRS, CDR2 YFSETQ. The CDR3 has 15 residues. Trimming took off 2 bases at V and 7 bases at J, with 13 bases between the two ends. The DNA of the CDR3 is TGCGCCAGCAGCTTAGGACAGCTACCGAATTCACCCCTCCACTTT. As protein: CASSLGQLPNSPLHF.

The rearrangement uses TRBV14 and TRBJ1-2; 9 bases match TRBD1. V shed 3 bases, J shed 7 bases, and the junction held 9 bases outside the gene matches. Per the germline V gene, CDR1 is SGHDN and CDR2 is FVKESK. The CDR3 runs to 15 residues. CDR3 protein: CASSQVDRGIRGYTF. DNA of the CDR3: TGTGCCAGCAGCCAGGTGGACAGGGGCATACGTGGCTACACCTTC.

This chain connects TRBV28 to TRBJ1-2; D is unresolved. The V end was cut by 3 bases, the J end by 7 bases, with 9 bases between. CDR1 MDHEN and CDR2 SYDVKM come from the germline V gene. The length of the CDR3 is 12 residues. The CDR3 nucleotides are TGTGCCAGCAGTTTCCTTGTTAGTGGCTACACCTTC. Its protein is CASSFLVSGYTF.

CDR3 DNA: TGTGCCAGCAGCCCCCGGGGGGGATTAGGCTACAATGAGCAGTTCTTC. The encoded protein is CASSPRGGLGYNEQFF. This chain joins TRBV11-2 and TRBJ2-1, with TRBD2 matching over 8 bases. The V segment lost 5 bases and the J segment 3 bases; nucleotides outside the gene matches: 9. CDR1 SGHAT and CDR2 FQNNGV come from the germline V gene. The CDR3 totals 16 residues.

The chain joins TRBV6-5 to TRBJ1-6; no clear D gene. Germline loops: CDR1 MNHEY, CDR2 SVGAGI. V was clipped by 7 bases and J by 7 bases, with 14 bases between them. This CDR3 contains 14 residues. CDR3 coding DNA: TGTGCCAGCACCACGGTAATCGAAAATTCACCCCTCCACTTT. Translated, it gives CASTTVIENSPLHF.

The chain uses TRBV7-2 and TRBJ2-3; 9 positions match TRBD2. The germline CDR1 and CDR2 sequences are SGHTA and FQGNSA. There are 15 residues in the CDR3. J lost 2 bases, V lost 3 bases, and 3 bases had no gene match. In nucleotides, the CDR3 is TGTGCCAGCAGCTTCGGCGGGAGGGCCACAGATACGCAGTATTTT. Its translation is CASSFGGRATDTQYF.

V is TRBV18 and J is TRBJ2-7, with 9 bases matching TRBD2. V lost 4 bases and J lost 2; bases outside the gene matches: 6. There are 15 residues in the CDR3. Germline V gene lookup returns CDR1 KGHSH and CDR2 LQKENI. CDR3 bases: TGTGCCAGCTCACTCCCGGGACTAGCAACCTACGAGCAGTACTTC. This translates into CASSLPGLATYEQYF.

V and J are TRBV9 and TRBJ2-1, with a tentative D call TRBD1 (5 bases). The CDR3 loop spans 15 amino acids. Trimming pared 0 bases from V and 1 base from J, leaving 8 bases between. Germline V lookup: CDR1 SGDLS, CDR2 YYNGEE. CDR3 coding DNA: TGTGCCAGCAGCGTAGGGGGCGCGTCCTACAATGAGCAGTTCTTC. It specifies CASSVGGASYNEQFF. The complete variable domain, with remaining parts taken from reference TRBV9 and TRBJ2-1, reads DSGVTQTPKHLITATGQRVTLRCSPRSGDLSVYWYQQSLDQGLQFLIQYYNGEERAKGNILERFSAQQFPDLHSELNLSSLELGDSALYFCASSVGGASYNEQFFGPGTRLTVL.

This clone has only a few counts. The V gene is TRBV7-9, the J gene TRBJ2-5, with 14 bases that match TRBD2. The CDR3 is 16 amino acids. The V gene's germline CDR1 is SEHNR and CDR2 FQNEAQ (reference sequence). Unmatched junction bases numbered 7, after V lost 5 bases and J lost 5 bases. The CDR3 sequence is CASSQSGTSGSETQYF. CDR3 in DNA: TGTGCCAGCAGCCAATCCGGGACTAGCGGGAGTGAGACCCAGTACTTC.

This clone showed up just once. The chain couples TRBV5-4 to TRBJ1-2; possible D gene TRBD1, 6 bases. Trimming took off 0 bases at V and 6 bases at J, with 9 bases between the two ends. There are 13 residues in the CDR3. From germline, CDR1 is SGHNT and CDR2 YYREEE (reference sequence). CDR3 residues: CASSLVQGHGYTF. The CDR3 DNA reads TGTGCCAGCAGCTTGGTACAGGGTCATGGCTACACCTTC.

This chain uses TRBV5-1 with TRBJ1-1, with 7 nucleotides matching TRBD1. The germline V gene has CDR1 SGHRS and CDR2 YFSETQ. V shed 3 bases, J shed 5 bases, and the junction held 4 bases outside the gene matches. The CDR3 loop spans 13 amino acids. CDR3 amino acids: CASSYTGETEAFF. For the CDR3, the DNA is TGCGCCAGCAGCTATACAGGGGAAACTGAAGCTTTCTTT.

This sequence joins TRBV24-1 and TRBJ1-4, with D perhaps TRBD1 (5 bases). Trimming cost V 2 bases and J 1 base, with 7 bases left between them. The germline V gene has CDR1 KGHDR and CDR2 SFDVKD. The CDR3 length is 15 residues. CDR3 sequence reads: CATSDSGLTNEKLFF. In DNA form, the CDR3 reads TGTGCCACCAGTGATTCAGGGTTAACTAATGAAAAACTGTTTTTT.

The chain links TRBV5-1 to TRBJ1-2; TRBD1 might be the D (5 bases). The ends were cut back, 5 bases at V and 3 bases at J, with 8 bases in the middle. There are 12 residues in the CDR3. Per germline, CDR1 SGHRS and CDR2 YFSETQ. CDR3 in DNA: TGCGCCAGCAGGCCGGGGGACTATGGCTACACCTTC. Translation gives CASRPGDYGYTF. Full variable domain (remainder filled in from reference TRBV5-1 and TRBJ1-2): KAGVTQTPRYLIKTRGQQVTLSCSPISGHRSVSWYQQTPGQGLQFLFEYFSETQRNKGNFPGRFSGRQFSNSRSEMNVSTLELGDSALYLCASRPGDYGYTFGSGTRLTVV.